These 2 T cell receptor beta chains came from one sample sequenced in a study of cytomegalovirus exposure and HLA in healthy donors. 60 Vbeta and 13 Jbeta primers were used in PCR. The assay was immunoSEQ multiplex PCR, and TCRdb's table has in-frame clones only and misses some. The sample consists of about 170,000 clones, 65% to 85% of them appearing once. The sequenced material came from PBMCs. The receptors come from a woman aged 50 to 60 in good health and CMV-seropositive.

The J gene is TRBJ1-1, the V gene TRBV5-5; 9 bases map to TRBD1. The CDR3 runs 14 residues. From germline, CDR1 is SGHKS and CDR2 YYEKEE (reference sequence). V gave up 4 bases and J gave up 5 bases; unmatched junction bases: 6. This chain's CDR3 is CASSGTGGITEAFF. The CDR3 nucleotides are TGTGCCAGCAGCGGTACAGGGGGCATAACTGAAGCTTTCTTT.

The chain links TRBV4-3 to TRBJ1-2; possibly TRBD1 for D (5 bases). The V and J ends lost 2 bases and 11 bases respectively, with 21 bases between them. The CDR3 runs to 15 residues. Germline CDR1 and CDR2: LGHNA and YSLEER. CDR3 sequence: CASSQFGSAQGRYTF. As DNA, the CDR3 is TGCGCCAGCAGCCAATTTGGCTCCGCCCAGGGAAGATACACCTTC.